A selection of T cell receptor beta chains follows, all from one sample in a study of T cells in Graves' hyperthyroidism and ophthalmopathy. TCRdb passed the multiplex PCR reads through MiXCR, listing each CDR3 protein once. The table records some 400,000 distinct CDR3 sequences, less than 15% of them present only once. Material for sequencing was blood. The receptors shown here come from a man younger than 40 with Graves' hyperthyroidism that later progressed to Graves' ophthalmopathy. The CDR3 runs from the conserved cysteine through the conserved F or W. D genes are given only for firm matches. Size is stated for part of the rows, as once, few or many counts, or as a class when the clone is expanded.

>TRBJ2-7|TRBV6-5|.|.
TGTGCCAGCAGTTACGGGCTAGCGAACTACGAGCAGTACTTC
CASSYGLANYEQYF
>TRBJ1-2|TRBV2|.|many
TGTGCCAGCAATTCACAGGGTAAAGACTATGGCTACACCTTC
CASNSQGKDYGYTF
>TRBJ1-1|TRBV9|.|few
TGTGCCAGCAGCGTAGCTGAAGGCACTGAAGCTTTCTTT
CASSVAEGTEAFF
>TRBJ2-1|TRBV3-1|.|few
TGTGCCAGCAGCCGCCCGACAGGCTCCTACAATGAGCAGTTCTTC
CASSRPTGSYNEQFF
>TRBJ2-1|TRBV12-5|TRBD2|many
TGTGCTAGTGGTTTTGGGACTACTTTCTACAATGAGCAGTTCTTC
CASGFGTTFYNEQFF
>TRBJ2-7|TRBV27|.|many
TGTGCCAGCAGTTTCCCCGGGGGCTTCTCCGAGCAGTACTTC
CASSFPGGFSEQYF
>TRBJ1-1|TRBV2|.|few
TGTGCCAGCAGGCCTAATCTCCTCGCTGAAGCTTTCTTT
CASRPNLLAEAFF
>TRBJ2-5|TRBV11-1|.|few
TGTGCCAGCAGCTTAGACTGGTACAGTGGAAGGTACTTC
CASSLDWYSGRYF
>TRBJ1-1|TRBV20-1|.|many
TGCAGTGCTACTTCCAACAGGGAATGGTACACTGAAGCTTTCTTT
CSATSNREWYTEAFF
>TRBJ2-4|TRBV12-5|.|many
TGTGCTAGTGGTCCATCGGGGATGGGAAACATTCAGTACTTC
CASGPSGMGNIQYF
>TRBJ2-5|TRBV9|TRBD2|.
TGTGCCAGCAGCACTCAGACTAGCGGGACTCAAGAGACCCAGTACTTC
CASSTQTSGTQETQYF
>TRBJ2-7|TRBV18|TRBD1|many
TGTGCCAGCTCACCCGGACAGGGGAACTACGAGCAGTACTTC
CASSPGQGNYEQYF
>TRBJ2-7|TRBV30|.|.
TGTGCCTGGAGTATACATACTTGGGGGGACGAGCAGTACTTC
CAWSIHTWGDEQYF
>TRBJ1-6|TRBV5-1|.|few
TGCGCCAGCAGCTTGGTACGGGGGGGATCACCCCTCCACTTT
CASSLVRGGSPLHF
>TRBJ1-2|TRBV29-1|.|many
TGCAGCGTTGAAGAAGGTGGAAATGGCTACACCTTC
CSVEEGGNGYTF
>TRBJ1-5|TRBV27|.|.
TGTGCCAGCAGTATTAACAATCAAAGGCCCCAGCATTTT
CASSINNQRPQHF
>TRBJ2-7|TRBV4-1|.|few
TGCGCCAGCAGCCAAGATCTGGGTCGGGACGAGCAGTACTTC
CASSQDLGRDEQYF
>TRBJ2-7|TRBV6-1|TRBD2|many
TGTGCCAGCAGTCCACTAGCGGGGGTTACCGAGCAGTACTTC
CASSPLAGVTEQYF
>TRBJ1-1|TRBV5-1|.|.
TGCGCCAGCAGCTTCCAGGGCCCTTGCAAAGGCGAGGCTTTCTTT
CASSFQGPCKGEAFF
>TRBJ2-1|TRBV7-9|.|many
TGTGCCAGCAGCTTTCAAGCAGCGAACAATGAGCAGTTCTTC
CASSFQAANNEQFF
>TRBJ1-1|TRBV4-1|.|many
TGCGCCAGCAGCCAAGAGCATTTTTCGAACACTGAAGCTTTCTTT
CASSQEHFSNTEAFF
>TRBJ1-1|TRBV28|TRBD1|many
TGTGCCAGTTTTCCGGGACAGGGTACCACTGAAGCTTTCTTT
CASFPGQGTTEAFF
>TRBJ2-1|TRBV29-1|.|.
TGCAGCGTTGGTCTTGACAATGAGCAGTTCTTC
CSVGLDNEQFF
>TRBJ2-6|TRBV7-9|.|.
TGTGCCAGCAGCTTAGGGACGGCATACTCTGGGGCCAACGTCCTGACTTTC
CASSLGTAYSGANVLTF
>TRBJ2-5|TRBV9|TRBD2|many
TGTGCCAGCAGCGCCCGAGGACTAGCGGGGGGGCGAGGCCCGCAAGAGACCCAGTACTTC
CASSARGLAGGRGPQETQYF
>TRBJ2-7|TRBV7-3|.|few
TGTGCCAGCAGCTTAATGGCAGGGCCCTACGAGCAGTACTTC
CASSLMAGPYEQYF
>TRBJ2-3|TRBV27|TRBD1|many
TGTGCCAGCAGTGGTTCGGACAGGGGAGGGGCAGATACGCAGTATTTT
CASSGSDRGGADTQYF
>TRBJ1-1|TRBV19|TRBD1|many
TGTGCCAGTAGACGGGGACAGTCGAACACTGAAGCTTTCTTT
CASRRGQSNTEAFF
>TRBJ1-1|TRBV24-1|.|.
TGTGCCACCAGTGAATCGGGGGAGCCGGATGAAGCTTTCTTT
CATSESGEPDEAFF
>TRBJ2-1|TRBV28|.|.
TGTGCCAGCAGTTTGGACCCTTCCTACGATGAGCAGTTCTTC
CASSLDPSYDEQFF
>TRBJ2-2|TRBV12-3/TRBV12-4|.|many
TGTGCCAGCAGTTTAGCGGGGGGGCCCCCCGGGGAGCTGTTTTTT
CASSLAGGPPGELFF
>TRBJ1-2|TRBV5-1|.|few
TGCGCCAGCAGCTTGGAGGGCGTAGGCCTATATGGCTACACCTTC
CASSLEGVGLYGYTF
>TRBJ2-1|TRBV5-1|.|.
TGCGCCAGCAGCCTGCTTATAGGGACGGATGAGCAGTTCTTC
CASSLLIGTDEQFF
>TRBJ1-1|TRBV3-1|.|many
TGTGCCAGCAGCCAAAGACGGGACACTGAAGCTTTCTTT
CASSQRRDTEAFF
>TRBJ1-2|TRBV6-1|.|few
TGTGCCAGCAGTAGGACTGGTTCCAACTATGGCTACACCTTC
CASSRTGSNYGYTF
>TRBJ2-1|TRBV3-1|TRBD2|.
TGTGCCAGCAGCCAACGGACTAGCGGGGCGGGGTTCTTC
CASSQRTSGAGFF
>TRBJ2-5|TRBV7-7|TRBD2|few
TGTGCTAGCAGCTCGACTAGCGTACAAGAGACCCAGTACTTC
CASSSTSVQETQYF
>TRBJ2-1|TRBV7-2|TRBD2|many
TGTGCCAGCAGTACCGGGGGGGCCTTATACAATGAGCAGTTCTTC
CASSTGGALYNEQFF
>TRBJ2-3|TRBV20-1|TRBD2|.
TGCAGTGCTGCCTCTAGCGGGGGTAGCACAGATACGCAGTATTTT
CSAASSGGSTDTQYF
>TRBJ1-1|TRBV18|TRBD1|many
TGTGCCAGCTCCCAACAGGGGGAAACTGAAGCTTTCTTT
CASSQQGETEAFF
>TRBJ1-1|TRBV6-1|.|many
TGTGCCAGCAGTGAGGTCCTAGATACTGAAGCTTTCTTT
CASSEVLDTEAFF
>TRBJ2-3|TRBV6-1|.|many
TGTGCCAGCAGTGTGCCCAACACAGATACGCAGTATTTT
CASSVPNTDTQYF
>TRBJ2-3|TRBV4-1|.|few
TGCGCCAGCAGCCCTTCCGGAGGGTTAGATACGCAGTATTTT
CASSPSGGLDTQYF
>TRBJ2-5|TRBV7-9|.|.
TGTGCCAGCAGCGATTACGGCGAGGGGCGACTACAAGAGACCCAGTACTTC
CASSDYGEGRLQETQYF
>TRBJ1-6|TRBV5-5|.|many
TGTGCCAGCAGGCTTATAGGTCAGGGTGAGTCACCCCTCCACTTT
CASRLIGQGESPLHF
>TRBJ1-5|TRBV5-1|.|many
TGCGCCAGCAGCTTGGGACAAAATAGCAATCAGCCCCAGCATTTT
CASSLGQNSNQPQHF